This T cell receptor beta chain was retrieved from a study of shared T cell receptors in the human thymus (dated by TCRdb to about 2021). Looking at the study overall: The study examined how self-reactive, shared T-cell receptor alpha chains are generated in the human thymus.

Note on this clone: Its antigen remains unidentified. The record has no base qualities; no much larger clone is one base away.

The method behind the library was the immunoSEQ multiplex PCR assay. As stored in TCRdb, this immuneACCESS dataset retains in-frame rearrangements with V and J assigned. A fraction of the clones does not appear; measured against another copy, unresolved V genes explain less than half of the discrepancy, and the remainder lacks a known reason. This sample holds approximately 400,000 clones; about 95% were observed only once. Of the sample, roughly 0.021% is held by the ten largest clones. The sequence derives from a human donor. The specimen was thymocytes.

CDR3 loop: CASRRGTGAFRRTDTQYF. The DNA sequence is as follows: TGTGCCAGCAGAAGAGGGACAGGGGCCTTTAGACGCACAGATACGCAGTATTTT. The rearranged chain carries TRBV27 and TRBJ2-3; a stretch of 10 junction bases matches TRBD1. The CDR3 spans 18 residues, from the cysteine through the phenylalanine. Only CDR3 DNA is held: 54 bases, read in frame from base 1. The germline V gene (reference sequence) supplies CDR1 MNHEY and CDR2 SMNVEV. Trimming takes 6 bases off V and 1 base off J; junction bases not matched to a gene: 13.